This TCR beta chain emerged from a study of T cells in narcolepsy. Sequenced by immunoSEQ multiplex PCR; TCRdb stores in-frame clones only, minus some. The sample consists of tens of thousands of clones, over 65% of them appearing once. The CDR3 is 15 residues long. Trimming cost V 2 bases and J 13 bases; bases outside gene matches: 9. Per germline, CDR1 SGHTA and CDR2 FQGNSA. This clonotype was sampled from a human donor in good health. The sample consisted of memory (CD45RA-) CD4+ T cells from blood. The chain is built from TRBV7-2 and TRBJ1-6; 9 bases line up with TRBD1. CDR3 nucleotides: TGTGCCAGCAGCTTAAAAGGACAGGGGCCCTCCCCCCTCCACTTT. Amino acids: CASSLKGQGPSPLHF.